A selection of T cell receptor beta chains follows, all from one sample in a study of response to subunit inactivated influenza vaccine. TCRdb ran MiXCR on the RT-PCR reads and lists one entry per CDR3 protein. In the table there are fewer than 600,000 distinct CDR3 sequences, approximately 7.3% of which are singletons. Specimen: PBMCs from blood, collected less than 30 months after vaccination. All receptors come from a man between 50 and 75 years old who received an inactivated influenza vaccine. Each CDR3 is given with its conserved first and last residue. Fields, in order: V gene, J gene, D gene, clone size, CDR3 DNA, CDR3 protein. The D gene is left open where the match is weak. The listing skips clone size in some rows; elsewhere it reads once, few, many or a size class.

v_gene: TRBV14; j_gene: TRBJ2-7; d_gene: TRBD2; abundance: few; CDR3nt: TGTGCCAGCAGCAGGACTAGCGGTCGCTACGAGCAGTACTTC; CDR3aa: CASSRTSGRYEQYF
v_gene: TRBV18; j_gene: TRBJ2-5; d_gene: TRBD2; abundance: NA; CDR3nt: TGTGCCAGCTCACCGAGGCTAGCGGGCAGAACAGCAGAGACCCAGTACTTC; CDR3aa: CASSPRLAGRTAETQYF
v_gene: TRBV5-1; j_gene: TRBJ2-7; d_gene: TRBD1; abundance: NA; CDR3nt: TGCGCCAGCAGCCCGACAGGGTACACCTACGAGCAGTACTTC; CDR3aa: CASSPTGYTYEQYF
v_gene: TRBV3-1; j_gene: TRBJ1-1; d_gene: TRBD1; abundance: NA; CDR3nt: TGTGCCAGCAGCCAAGATCCGACAGGGGAAGAAGCTTTCTTT; CDR3aa: CASSQDPTGEEAFF
v_gene: TRBV6-2/TRBV6-3; j_gene: TRBJ2-5; d_gene: NA; abundance: NA; CDR3nt: TGTGCCAGCAGTGCACTACCTCAATACCAAGAGACCCAGTACTTC; CDR3aa: CASSALPQYQETQYF
v_gene: TRBV20-1; j_gene: TRBJ1-5; d_gene: NA; abundance: NA; CDR3nt: TGCAGTGCTAGGTATAGCAATCAGCCCCAGCATTTT; CDR3aa: CSARYSNQPQHF
v_gene: TRBV7-9; j_gene: TRBJ2-7; d_gene: NA; abundance: NA; CDR3nt: TGTGCCAGCAGCGAGGGACACTACGAGCAGTACTTC; CDR3aa: CASSEGHYEQYF
v_gene: TRBV5-5; j_gene: TRBJ1-5; d_gene: NA; abundance: many; CDR3nt: TGTGCCAGCAGCTTCCAGGTGGGAGGGGATCAGCCCCAGCATTTT; CDR3aa: CASSFQVGGDQPQHF
v_gene: TRBV12-3/TRBV12-4; j_gene: TRBJ1-5; d_gene: TRBD1; abundance: few; CDR3nt: TGTGCCAGCAGTGGACAGGGGGCTAGCAATCAGCCCCAGCATTTT; CDR3aa: CASSGQGASNQPQHF
v_gene: TRBV5-1; j_gene: TRBJ2-3; d_gene: TRBD2; abundance: NA; CDR3nt: TGCGCCAGCAGCAAACCGGGACTAGCGGGAACAGATACGCAGTATTTT; CDR3aa: CASSKPGLAGTDTQYF
v_gene: TRBV10-3; j_gene: TRBJ2-3; d_gene: TRBD1; abundance: NA; CDR3nt: TGTGCCATCACTACAGGGGGTACAGATACGCAGTATTTT; CDR3aa: CAITTGGTDTQYF
v_gene: TRBV4-2; j_gene: TRBJ2-1; d_gene: NA; abundance: NA; CDR3nt: TGTGCCAGCAGCCAAGATAACGACAATGAGCAGTTCTTC; CDR3aa: CASSQDNDNEQFF
v_gene: TRBV25-1; j_gene: TRBJ2-7; d_gene: TRBD2; abundance: many; CDR3nt: TGTGCCAGCAGTGAAGGGGAGCGGGGGGAGCAGTACTTC; CDR3aa: CASSEGERGEQYF
v_gene: TRBV6-1; j_gene: TRBJ1-1; d_gene: NA; abundance: NA; CDR3nt: TGTGCCAGCAGAGATCAGACGAACACTGAAGCTTTCTTT; CDR3aa: CASRDQTNTEAFF
v_gene: TRBV15; j_gene: TRBJ2-7; d_gene: TRBD1; abundance: NA; CDR3nt: TGTGCCACCAGCAGCGCGCGGGGACAGGGAAAGCCCTACGAGCAGTACTTC; CDR3aa: CATSSARGQGKPYEQYF
v_gene: TRBV12-3/TRBV12-4; j_gene: TRBJ1-6; d_gene: TRBD1; abundance: many; CDR3nt: TGTGCCAGCAACAGGGGATATAATTCACCCCTCCACTTT; CDR3aa: CASNRGYNSPLHF
v_gene: TRBV27; j_gene: TRBJ2-1; d_gene: NA; abundance: many; CDR3nt: TGTGCCAGCACCCTGGGGGGCGGGAGATGGCATGAGCAGTTCTTC; CDR3aa: CASTLGGGRWHEQFF
v_gene: TRBV20-1; j_gene: TRBJ2-1; d_gene: NA; abundance: few; CDR3nt: TGCAGTGCTCCTTCCTTGGGCCTAGAAGATGAGCAGTTCTTC; CDR3aa: CSAPSLGLEDEQFF
v_gene: TRBV20-1; j_gene: TRBJ2-1; d_gene: TRBD2; abundance: few; CDR3nt: TGCAGTGCTCTGGGAGAGGCGGGGGACAATGAGCAGTTCTTC; CDR3aa: CSALGEAGDNEQFF
v_gene: TRBV20-1; j_gene: TRBJ2-5; d_gene: TRBD2; abundance: NA; CDR3nt: TGCAGTGCTAGAGATGGGGCTAGCGGTCAAGAGACCCAGTACTTC; CDR3aa: CSARDGASGQETQYF
v_gene: TRBV6-2/TRBV6-3; j_gene: TRBJ2-1; d_gene: NA; abundance: NA; CDR3nt: TGTGCCAGCAGTTACGGAGCGGCGGAGTACAATGAGCAGTTCTTC; CDR3aa: CASSYGAAEYNEQFF
v_gene: TRBV18; j_gene: TRBJ1-2; d_gene: TRBD1; abundance: NA; CDR3nt: TGTGCCAGCTCACAGACCGGTATAGCTGGACAGGGAGGCGGCTACACCTTC; CDR3aa: CASSQTGIAGQGGGYTF
v_gene: TRBV13; j_gene: TRBJ2-3; d_gene: NA; abundance: few; CDR3nt: TGTGCCAGCAGTCCAACCTCTGGCGAGAGACAGACCACAGATACGCAGTATTTT; CDR3aa: CASSPTSGERQTTDTQYF
v_gene: TRBV4-2; j_gene: TRBJ2-1; d_gene: NA; abundance: few; CDR3nt: TGTGCCAGCAGCAAAAATCAGGACAGATACCGGGACCGCCGCTCCTACAATGAGCAGTTCTTC; CDR3aa: CASSKNQDRYRDRRSYNEQFF